A selection of T cell receptor beta chains follows, all from one sample in a study of T cell repertoires in cytomegalovirus infection. These receptors lack a known antigen. TCRdb itself ran the reads through MiXCR, one entry per CDR3 protein. The sample holds about 69,000 distinct CDR3 sequences; 28% are singletons and the top ten take just under 60%. The input for sequencing was CD8+ T cells from cultured PBMCs, taken from culture after CMV antigen stimulation. The receptors shown here come from a human donor in good health (CMV status not recorded). Some clones in this sample may be carry-over from other donors' samples. Both conserved end residues are part of each CDR3. D genes are given only for firm matches. Clone size is given for some rows only: seen once, a few or many times, or a class if the clone is expanded.

D gene: NA
clone size: NA
J gene: TRBJ1-1
V gene: TRBV6-2/TRBV6-3
CDR3 DNA: TGTGCCAGCAGTACTCCCCCTTCGGGGGCTATGAACACTGAAGCTTTCTTT
CDR3 protein: CASSTPPSGAMNTEAFF

D gene: TRBD2
clone size: few
J gene: TRBJ2-5
V gene: TRBV7-9
CDR3 DNA: TGTGCCAGCAGTTGGACTAGCGGGGCCGAGTACCAAGAGACCCAGTACTTC
CDR3 protein: CASSWTSGAEYQETQYF

D gene: TRBD1
clone size: few
J gene: TRBJ1-4
V gene: TRBV5-1
CDR3 DNA: TGCGCCAGCAGCTTACAACCTGGACAGGGTCCAGAAAAACTGTTTTTT
CDR3 protein: CASSLQPGQGPEKLFF

D gene: TRBD1
clone size: few
J gene: TRBJ2-1
V gene: TRBV7-9
CDR3 DNA: TGTGCCAGCACCGGACAGGGTGCCGAGCAGTTCTTC
CDR3 protein: CASTGQGAEQFF

D gene: NA
clone size: few
J gene: TRBJ1-6
V gene: TRBV19
CDR3 DNA: TGTGCCAGTAGTATAGGCGGGGTTTCACCCCTCCACTTT
CDR3 protein: CASSIGGVSPLHF

D gene: NA
clone size: many
J gene: TRBJ1-1
V gene: TRBV7-2
CDR3 DNA: TGTGCCAGCAGCACGCAACCCGGGACTGGAGGGACTGAAGCTTTCTTT
CDR3 protein: CASSTQPGTGGTEAFF

D gene: TRBD1
clone size: many
J gene: TRBJ1-1
V gene: TRBV7-8
CDR3 DNA: TGTGCCAGCAGCCGGGACAGACCGAACACTGAAGCTTTCTTT
CDR3 protein: CASSRDRPNTEAFF

D gene: NA
clone size: NA
J gene: TRBJ2-7
V gene: TRBV4-1
CDR3 DNA: TGCGCCAGCAGCCAAGAGTTGGGGACCTACGAGCAGTACTTC
CDR3 protein: CASSQELGTYEQYF

D gene: TRBD1
clone size: few
J gene: TRBJ2-5
V gene: TRBV19
CDR3 DNA: TGTGCCAGTAGTCTTTGGACAGGGGGCAACCAAGAGACCCAGTACTTC
CDR3 protein: CASSLWTGGNQETQYF

D gene: NA
clone size: once
J gene: TRBJ2-1
V gene: TRBV12-3/TRBV12-4
CDR3 DNA: TGTGCCAGCAGTTTAGCCAACAGAGGGAATGAGCAGTTCTTC
CDR3 protein: CASSLANRGNEQFF

D gene: NA
clone size: few
J gene: TRBJ2-6
V gene: TRBV5-1
CDR3 DNA: TGCGCCAGCAGCTTGGAAGGGGTTGAGACCGAGGCTGGGTCTGGGGCCAACGTCCTGACTTTC
CDR3 protein: CASSLEGVETEAGSGANVLTF

D gene: NA
clone size: NA
J gene: TRBJ2-5
V gene: TRBV7-8
CDR3 DNA: TGTGCCAGCGAAGTACGTGACCTGGAAGAGACCCAGTACTTC
CDR3 protein: CASEVRDLEETQYF

D gene: TRBD1
clone size: few
J gene: TRBJ2-3
V gene: TRBV20-1
CDR3 DNA: TGCAGTGCTCCCTGGGGACAGGGACTGGGTACGCAGTATTTT
CDR3 protein: CSAPWGQGLGTQYF

D gene: NA
clone size: many
J gene: TRBJ2-6
V gene: TRBV7-8
CDR3 DNA: TGTGCCAGCAGCTTAGCGGGGACGGATGTCTCTGGGGCCAACGTCCTGACTTTC
CDR3 protein: CASSLAGTDVSGANVLTF

D gene: NA
clone size: few
J gene: TRBJ2-3
V gene: TRBV7-9
CDR3 DNA: TGTGCCGCCCGGTCAGGAGTGAGCACAGATACGCAGTATTTT
CDR3 protein: CAARSGVSTDTQYF

D gene: TRBD1
clone size: many
J gene: TRBJ1-1
V gene: TRBV18
CDR3 DNA: TGTGCCAGCTCACCCCGGGACAGGGTGAATATCCCCACTGAAGCTTTCTTT
CDR3 protein: CASSPRDRVNIPTEAFF

D gene: NA
clone size: few
J gene: TRBJ2-3
V gene: TRBV9
CDR3 DNA: TGTGCCAGCAGCGTAAGTGGCACAGATACGCAGTATTTT
CDR3 protein: CASSVSGTDTQYF

D gene: TRBD2
clone size: many
J gene: TRBJ2-1
V gene: TRBV7-6
CDR3 DNA: TGTGCCAGCAGCTTAATAACTAGCGGGATGTACAATGAGCAGTTCTTC
CDR3 protein: CASSLITSGMYNEQFF

D gene: NA
clone size: many
J gene: TRBJ2-1
V gene: TRBV4-2
CDR3 DNA: TGTGCCAGCAGCCAAGATCAGGCTTCCCGCAACAATGAGCAGTTCTTC
CDR3 protein: CASSQDQASRNNEQFF

D gene: TRBD2
clone size: few
J gene: TRBJ2-1
V gene: TRBV11-2
CDR3 DNA: TGTGCCAGCAGCTTAGCACGGGGGGGGCCCTACAATGAGCAGTTCTTC
CDR3 protein: CASSLARGGPYNEQFF

D gene: TRBD2
clone size: NA
J gene: TRBJ2-3
V gene: TRBV2
CDR3 DNA: TGTGCCAGCAGTGTATGGACTAGCGGGACTACAGATACGCAGTATTTT
CDR3 protein: CASSVWTSGTTDTQYF

D gene: NA
clone size: NA
J gene: TRBJ2-1
V gene: TRBV14
CDR3 DNA: TGTGCCAGCAGCCGAGCAGCGGGTAGCTCCTACAATGAGCAGTTCTTC
CDR3 protein: CASSRAAGSSYNEQFF

D gene: NA
clone size: many
J gene: TRBJ2-6
V gene: TRBV11-2
CDR3 DNA: TGTGCCAGCAGCCCCTCCGGGTTGTCTGGGGCCAACGTCCTGACTTTC
CDR3 protein: CASSPSGLSGANVLTF

D gene: TRBD2
clone size: NA
J gene: TRBJ2-7
V gene: TRBV13
CDR3 DNA: TGTGCCAGCAGCTCCCTAGCGGGAGGGATCTACGAGCAGTACTTC
CDR3 protein: CASSSLAGGIYEQYF

D gene: NA
clone size: many
J gene: TRBJ2-3
V gene: TRBV24-1
CDR3 DNA: TGTGCCACCAGTGATGATTTGGGCACAGATACGCAGTATTTT
CDR3 protein: CATSDDLGTDTQYF

D gene: NA
clone size: few
J gene: TRBJ1-2
V gene: TRBV6-5
CDR3 DNA: TGTGCCAGCAGTACCTGGGGCTGGGATGGCTACACCTTC
CDR3 protein: CASSTWGWDGYTF

D gene: NA
clone size: NA
J gene: TRBJ1-2
V gene: TRBV7-2
CDR3 DNA: TGTGCCAGCAGCCTATACCCAGAGGACTATGGCTACACCTTC
CDR3 protein: CASSLYPEDYGYTF

D gene: TRBD1
clone size: few
J gene: TRBJ1-4
V gene: TRBV27
CDR3 DNA: TGTGCCAGCAGTTTAGTAGGACAGGGTGAAAAACTGTTTTTT
CDR3 protein: CASSLVGQGEKLFF

D gene: TRBD1
clone size: many
J gene: TRBJ2-3
V gene: TRBV12-3/TRBV12-4
CDR3 DNA: TGTGCCAGCAGTGACGGACAGGGAGGTAACAGAGATACGCAGTATTTT
CDR3 protein: CASSDGQGGNRDTQYF

D gene: TRBD2
clone size: NA
J gene: TRBJ2-3
V gene: TRBV6-2/TRBV6-3
CDR3 DNA: TGTGCCAGCAGCATCCGGACGGTGGGACTAGCGGGAGTATTGGCGCAGTATTTT
CDR3 protein: CASSIRTVGLAGVLAQYF

D gene: TRBD1
clone size: many
J gene: TRBJ2-2
V gene: TRBV6-2/TRBV6-3
CDR3 DNA: TGTGCCAGCAGTCCCCAGGGGGCTCCGAACACCGGGGAGCTGTTTTTT
CDR3 protein: CASSPQGAPNTGELFF

D gene: NA
clone size: NA
J gene: TRBJ1-6
V gene: TRBV7-6
CDR3 DNA: TGTGCCAGCAGCGACCACTACTTT
CDR3 protein: CASSDHYF

D gene: NA
clone size: NA
J gene: TRBJ1-5
V gene: TRBV20-1
CDR3 DNA: TGCAGTGCTAGAGTTCCGGCAGGGAAAGGCAATCAGCCCCAGCATTTT
CDR3 protein: CSARVPAGKGNQPQHF

D gene: NA
clone size: few
J gene: TRBJ2-1
V gene: TRBV5-1
CDR3 DNA: TGCGCCAGCAGCCCGGACGCGACCTACAATGAGCAGTTCTTC
CDR3 protein: CASSPDATYNEQFF

D gene: TRBD1
clone size: NA
J gene: TRBJ2-7
V gene: TRBV27
CDR3 DNA: TGTGCCAGCAGTTTATTCGGACAGGGCGACGAGCAGTACTTC
CDR3 protein: CASSLFGQGDEQYF

D gene: NA
clone size: many
J gene: TRBJ2-1
V gene: TRBV20-1
CDR3 DNA: TGCAGTGCTAGAGGGCTGAACCGGGACACTAGAATTGAGCAGTTCTTC
CDR3 protein: CSARGLNRDTRIEQFF

D gene: NA
clone size: NA
J gene: TRBJ2-1
V gene: TRBV28
CDR3 DNA: TGTGCCAGCAGTCCGGTGCGTTCCTACAATGAGCAGTTCTTC
CDR3 protein: CASSPVRSYNEQFF

D gene: NA
clone size: many
J gene: TRBJ1-1
V gene: TRBV11-2
CDR3 DNA: TGTGCCAGCTACAGCTTAGCGGTCGGTTACACTGAAGCTTTCTTT
CDR3 protein: CASYSLAVGYTEAFF

D gene: TRBD1
clone size: NA
J gene: TRBJ2-1
V gene: TRBV5-5
CDR3 DNA: TGTGCCAGCAGCTACACCTGGACAGGGGGGAATGAGCAGTTCTTC
CDR3 protein: CASSYTWTGGNEQFF

D gene: NA
clone size: NA
J gene: TRBJ2-6
V gene: TRBV5-5
CDR3 DNA: TGTGCCAGCGTTGGAGGGGCCAACGTCCTGACTTTC
CDR3 protein: CASVGGANVLTF

D gene: TRBD1
clone size: NA
J gene: TRBJ2-5
V gene: TRBV11-3
CDR3 DNA: TGTGCCAGCAGCTTAGAAGGGGGCGGCCGGTACCAAGAGACCCAGTACTTC
CDR3 protein: CASSLEGGGRYQETQYF